This T cell receptor (beta chain) was captured by sequencing in a study of control samples from healthy donors and cancer patients. Generated by immunoSEQ multiplex PCR, the TCRdb table keeps only in-frame clones and is missing some. This table has around 59,000 clones, 92% appearing once. CDR1 SGHKS and CDR2 YYEKEE come from the germline V gene (reference sequence). With 4 bases removed from V and 7 bases from J, the gap between germline ends came to 15 bases. This CDR3 comprises 15 residues. Sequenced: PBMCs. The chain links TRBV5-5 to TRBJ1-6, with a weak D call TRBD1 (6 bases). The sequence came from a man between 40 and 49 years old with colorectal cancer. The CDR3 DNA follows: TGTGCCAGCAGCCCTCCTGGACAGTGGAATTCACCCCTCCACTTT. Encoded protein: CASSPPGQWNSPLHF.